The 20 T cell receptor beta chains given below trace back to one sample, sequenced in a study of vaccination and CD4 T cells after COVID-19. Treatment: approximately nine-day PBMC culture with coronavirus spike peptide pools or control peptides (ViraFEST assay). No antigen is known for these receptors. The Oncomine TCR Beta short-read assay was applied to DNA of cultured CD4+ T cells. TCRdb re-called the PCR reads through MiXCR, storing one row per CDR3 protein. The repertoire includes under 15,000 distinct CDR3 sequences, roughly half of them detected once, and 30% to 35% sits in the top ten. Material for sequencing was CD4+ T cells from blood, cultured in vitro. The receptor source for this set is a human donor who had recovered from COVID-19.

The rearrangement joins TRBV3-1 to TRBJ1-6; TRBD1 aligns across 8 bases. Germline values: CDR1 LGHDT, CDR2 YNNKEL (reference sequence). V was clipped by 4 bases and J by 1 base; unmatched bases: 6. The length of the CDR3 is 17 residues. The CDR3 DNA follows: TGTGCCAGCAGCCCACCGGACAGGGTGTCCTATAATTCACCCCTCCACTTT. Its protein product is CASSPPDRVSYNSPLHF.

The V call is TRBV15, the J call TRBJ2-1, with 7 bases aligning to TRBD2. With 1 base clipped from V and 4 bases from J, the junction kept 4 bases outside the gene matches. This CDR3 spans 15 amino acids. Germline CDR1 is LNHNV and CDR2 is YYDKDF (reference sequence). CDR3 in DNA: TGTGCCACCAGCAGAGGGCCAGCGGGGTACAATGAGCAGTTCTTC. This gives the protein CATSRGPAGYNEQFF.

This rearrangement joins TRBV23-1 to TRBJ1-5; 7 nucleotides agree with TRBD1. TRBV23-1 is sorted into the ORF group, with uncertain function. Trimming removed 8 bases from V and 2 bases from J; junction bases left unmatched: 9. This CDR3 contains 15 residues. CDR3 protein: CASLKGAEGNQPQHF. The CDR3 bases are TGCGCCAGCCTTAAGGGGGCGGAAGGCAATCAGCCCCAGCATTTT.

The chain is built from TRBV9 and TRBJ1-2, with a tentative D call TRBD1 (5 bases). This CDR3 is built from 15 residues. Germline V gene sequence: CDR1 SGDLS, CDR2 YYNGEE. V was shortened by 0 bases and J by 2 bases, with 11 bases between the two germline ends. The CDR3, as DNA: TGTGCCAGCAGCGTAGGATCGTGGGGGAACTATGGCTACACCTTC. Amino acids: CASSVGSWGNYGYTF.

The chain uses TRBV28 and TRBJ2-7; 7 nucleotides align to TRBD1. The trim removed 5 bases at V and 2 bases at J, leaving 0 bases unmatched. CDR1 is MDHEN, CDR2 SYDVKM, per germline. This CDR3 is 12 amino acids long. The CDR3 DNA reads TGTGCCAGCAGTGACAGGGCCTACGAGCAGTACTTC. This codes for CASSDRAYEQYF.

This clonotype was detected a few times. This chain uses TRBV4-1 with TRBJ1-2; D gene unclear. Germline assignment: CDR1 MGHRA and CDR2 YSYEKL. The CDR3 has 15 residues. Trimming took off 2 bases at V and 3 bases at J, with 13 bases between the two ends. CDR3 in amino acids: CASSQRGAGYYGYTF. CDR3 bases: TGCGCCAGCAGCCAAAGAGGAGCAGGATACTATGGCTACACCTTC.

The chain couples TRBV12-3 or TRBV12-4 to TRBJ1-2; TRBD1 might be the D (5 bases). The CDR3 length is 14 residues. With 6 bases removed from V and 3 bases from J, the gap between germline ends came to 14 bases. CDR3 in DNA: TGTGCCAGCAGCTCCGGCAGGGAGGACTATGGCTACACCTTC. Its protein product is CASSSGREDYGYTF.

The chain recombines TRBV7-8 with TRBJ1-1, with D uncertain. The CDR3 is 14 amino acids. Germline lookup yields CDR1 SGHVS and CDR2 FQNEAQ. V lost 5 bases, J lost 3 bases, and 13 bases lay in between. The DNA for the CDR3 is TGTGCCAGCAGCCCAGATACCCGATACACTGAAGCTTTCTTT. It is translated as CASSPDTRYTEAFF.

This clonotype was seen only a few times. CDR3 nucleotide sequence: TGTGCCAGCAGCTTAGAGGGCAGCACAGATACGCAGTATTTT. Protein sequence: CASSLEGSTDTQYF. The rearrangement links TRBV7-9 to TRBJ2-3; D unclear. The CDR3 is 14 residues long. Germline CDR1 reads SEHNR; CDR2 reads FQNEAQ (reference sequence). V gave up 1 base and J gave up 0 bases, with 5 bases separating them.

The chain is built from TRBV6-4 and TRBJ1-3; no firm D call. Trimming left V 5 bases short and J 4 bases short, with 9 bases between. The CDR3 contains 13 residues. Germline CDR1 MRHNA, CDR2 SNTAGT. The CDR3 region is CASSPRPGNTIYF. The CDR3 region has the DNA TGTGCCAGCAGTCCCCGACCGGGAAACACCATATATTTT.

V is TRBV10-2 and J is TRBJ2-7; a possible D gene is TRBD2 (6 bases). This CDR3 is 12 amino acids long. The V gene lost 7 bases and the J gene lost 3 bases, with 10 bases spanning the gap. Looked up from germline, CDR1 is WSHSY and CDR2 is SAAADI. In DNA form, the CDR3 reads TGCGCCAGCAAAGGGCGGGGCTACGAGCAGTACTTC. Residues: CASKGRGYEQYF.

The gene calls are TRBV5-1 and TRBJ2-5; possible D gene TRBD2, 7 bases. The CDR3 is 14 amino acids. Germline V CDR1 and CDR2: SGHRS, YFSETQ. V was shortened by 4 bases and J by 1 base, with 11 bases between the two germline ends. CDR3 nucleotide sequence: TGCGCCAGCAGCGACGGGGGGCCCCAAGAGACCCAGTACTTC. It codes for CASSDGGPQETQYF. Supplemented by reference TRBV5-1 and TRBJ2-5, the full variable domain reads KAGVTQTPRYLIKTRGQQVTLSCSPISGHRSVSWYQQTPGQGLQFLFEYFSETQRNKGNFPGRFSGRQFSNSRSEMNVSTLELGDSALYLCASSDGGPQETQYFGPGTRLLVL.

This clonotype appeared a single time. Mismatch with germline at one junction end may stem from a read error. V usage is TRBV5-3 and J usage is TRBJ1-1, with 11 bases matching TRBD1. TRBV5-3 is placed among ORFs of uncertain function. The length of the CDR3 is 15 residues. The CDR3 DNA reads TGTGCCAGCAGCTATCACGGACAGGGGGCGAGTGAAGCTTTCTTT. This sequence encodes CASSYHGQGASEAFF.

This clonotype was seen more than once but under ten times. The chain recombines TRBV12-3 or TRBV12-4 with TRBJ1-2; 7 nucleotides line up with TRBD1. The length of the CDR3 is 13 residues. After removal of 5 bases from V and 7 bases from J, the junction contained 7 bases not matched to a gene. The CDR3 sequence: CASSATGVPGYTF. In DNA form, the CDR3 reads TGTGCCAGCAGTGCCACAGGGGTCCCTGGCTACACCTTC.

The table lists this clonotype with a few counts. The V gene is TRBV6-1, the J gene TRBJ1-2; 9 positions match TRBD1. Per the germline V gene, CDR1 is MNHNS and CDR2 is SASEGT. Germline trimming cut 5 bases from V and 6 bases from J; bases unmatched to any gene: 13. The CDR3 runs 16 residues. The CDR3 here is CASSRLRDRDSDGYTF. The CDR3 nucleotides read TGTGCCAGCAGTCGTCTCCGGGACAGGGATTCCGATGGCTACACCTTC.

The chain joins TRBV5-6 to TRBJ1-2; weak D call: TRBD1 (6 bases). The germline CDR1 and CDR2 sequences are SGHDT and YYEEEE. The V and J ends lost 7 bases and 3 bases respectively, with 16 bases between them. The CDR3 is 14 amino acids. The CDR3 DNA reads TGTGCCAGCCGAAAGGCAGGGGCGGACTATGGCTACACCTTC. Protein sequence: CASRKAGADYGYTF.

This clonotype is a singleton in its sample. The V call is TRBV11-1, the J call TRBJ2-7, with D unresolved. The CDR3 spans 16 residues. Germline loops: CDR1 SGHAT, CDR2 FQDESV (reference sequence). Trimming left V 3 bases short and J 1 base short, with 16 bases between. CDR3 in DNA: TGTGCCAGCAGCTTGGGCAGGTGGGGATCGTCCTACGAGCAGTACTTC. Translated: CASSLGRWGSSYEQYF.

This clonotype has only a few counts. V is TRBV11-3 and J is TRBJ2-7; 7 bases are shared with TRBD1. Germline V gene sequence: CDR1 SGHNT, CDR2 YENEEA. Germline trimming cut 1 base from V and 4 bases from J; bases unmatched to any gene: 7. This CDR3 contains 15 residues. The CDR3 loop reads CASSLVIDRDYEQYF. CDR3 DNA: TGTGCCAGCAGCTTAGTTATCGACAGGGATTACGAGCAGTACTTC. Variable domain in full (rest from reference TRBV11-3 and TRBJ2-7): EAGVVQSPRYKIIEKKQPVAFWCNPISGHNTLYWYLQNLGQGPELLIRYENEEAVDDSQLPKDRFSAERLKGVDSTLKIQPAELGDSAVYLCASSLVIDRDYEQYFGPGTRLTVT.

The J gene is TRBJ1-5, the V gene TRBV30; D remains ambiguous. There are 14 residues in the CDR3. Germline V gene sequence: CDR1 GTSNPN, CDR2 SVGIG (reference sequence). The V end was cut by 0 bases, the J end by 4 bases, with 10 bases between. DNA for the CDR3: TGTGCCTGGAGTGTAACGAGGGCAAATCAGCCCCAGCATTTT. Encoded protein: CAWSVTRANQPQHF. Based on the CDR3 plus reference TRBV30 and TRBJ1-5, the full variable domain is SQTIHQWPATLVQPVGSPLSLECTVEGTSNPNLYWYRQAAGRGLQLLFYSVGIGQISSEVPQNLSASRPQDRQFILSSKKLLLSDSGFYLCAWSVTRANQPQHFGDGTRLSIL.

V gene TRBV2 combines with J gene TRBJ2-5, with D tentatively TRBD1 or TRBD2 (7 bases each). The CDR3 extends over 15 amino acids. The germline V and J ends were trimmed by 9 bases and 4 bases, with 21 bases remaining between them. Germline CDR1 SNHLY, CDR2 FYNNEI. The CDR3 region has the DNA TGTGCCAGTCAGGGGGGAGCGGGGTCGGGAGAGACCCAGTACTTC. Protein sequence: CASQGGAGSGETQYF.